One sample yielded the 15 T cell receptor beta chains listed below, sequenced in a study of response to subunit inactivated influenza vaccine. TCRdb fed the RT-PCR reads into MiXCR, producing one record per CDR3 protein. Among about 700,000 distinct CDR3 sequences listed, approximately 14% were seen once. The source material was PBMCs from blood, sampled around 14 days before vaccination. The receptors stem from a man aged 50-60 years who received an inactivated influenza vaccine.

This sequence joins TRBV5-8 and TRBJ2-6; no firm D call. V was pared by 2 bases and J by 2 bases, with 8 bases between. The length of the CDR3 is 15 residues. Per germline, CDR1 SGHTS and CDR2 YDEGEE. The CDR3 sequence is CASSFALTGANVLTF. The CDR3 bases are TGTGCCAGCAGCTTTGCGCTGACTGGGGCCAACGTCCTGACTTTC.

This clonotype was recorded a few times. The genes are TRBV7-8 and TRBJ2-7; 7 nucleotides align to TRBD1. CDR1 SGHVS and CDR2 FQNEAQ come from the germline V gene. Trimming removed 1 base from V and 2 bases from J; junction bases left unmatched: 5. The CDR3 is 15 residues long. CDR3 DNA sequence: TGTGCCAGCAGCTTAGTGCGGACAGGAACCTACGAGCAGTACTTC. Protein product: CASSLVRTGTYEQYF.

The chain uses TRBV4-3 and TRBJ2-5, with D possibly being TRBD1 (6 bases). From germline, CDR1 is LGHNA and CDR2 YSLEER. The length of the CDR3 is 15 residues. Between the trimmed V and J ends, which lost 2 bases and 1 base, there was a span of 11 bases. The CDR3 reads CASSQNRALQETQYF. The CDR3 nucleotides are TGCGCCAGCAGCCAAAACAGGGCGCTCCAAGAGACCCAGTACTTC.

The rearrangement uses TRBV28 and TRBJ2-2, with 11 bases lining up with TRBD1. The length of the CDR3 is 18 residues. Looked up from germline, CDR1 is MDHEN and CDR2 is SYDVKM. V lost 7 bases to trimming and J lost 4 bases; unmatched junction nucleotides: 14. The CDR3 sequence: CASNQDRGRGRGTGELFF. The CDR3, as DNA: TGTGCCAGCAACCAGGACAGGGGGCGCGGTCGTGGCACCGGGGAGCTGTTTTTT.

This clonotype was seen repeatedly, ten times or more. The chain has TRBV5-1 and TRBJ1-5; 9 bases fit TRBD1. The CDR3 sequence is 16 residues long. The germline V gene has CDR1 SGHRS and CDR2 YFSETQ. V lost 3 bases to trimming and J lost 1 base; unmatched junction nucleotides: 5. Written as DNA, the CDR3 is TGCGCCAGCAGCTCCCGGACAGGGGACAGCAATCAGCCCCAGCATTTT. Amino acids: CASSSRTGDSNQPQHF.

This clonotype appeared a few times. CDR3: CASSLWSSSYNEQFF. In nucleotides, the CDR3 is TGTGCCAGCAGTTTGTGGAGTAGCTCCTACAATGAGCAGTTCTTC. The chain joins TRBV28 to TRBJ2-1; D not certain. Between the trimmed V and J ends, which lost 3 bases and 0 bases, there was a span of 9 bases. The germline CDR1 and CDR2 sequences are MDHEN and SYDVKM. The CDR3 has 15 amino acids.

This clonotype has a handful of counts. The chain is built from TRBV7-8 and TRBJ1-3; 7 positions match TRBD1. V dropped 7 bases and J dropped 0; count of bases not matched to a gene: 6. CDR3 length: 15 amino acids. Germline loops: CDR1 SGHVS, CDR2 FQNEAQ. CDR3: CASTVDRDSGNTIYF. The CDR3 DNA follows: TGTGCCAGCACCGTAGACAGGGACTCTGGAAACACCATATATTTT.

The chain carries TRBV29-1 and TRBJ1-4; no clear D. Trimming removed 4 bases from V and 5 bases from J, with 5 bases in between. Germline-derived CDR1 and CDR2 are SQVTM and ANQGSEA. This CDR3 region has 11 residues. CDR3 sequence reads: CSVGQNEKLFF. The CDR3 nucleotides read TGCAGCGTTGGACAAAATGAAAAACTGTTTTTT.

This clonotype has just a few counts. The chain links TRBV12-3 or TRBV12-4 to TRBJ2-1; D gene uncertain. CDR3 length: 14 residues. V dropped 5 bases and J dropped 9 bases, with 17 bases sitting between them. CDR3 in amino acids: CASSMVDALSEQFF. The CDR3 nucleotides are TGTGCCAGCAGTATGGTCGACGCCTTAAGTGAGCAGTTCTTC.

The chain employs TRBV20-1 and TRBJ2-2; perhaps TRBD1 as D (5 bases). CDR3 length equals 15 residues. Germline V gene lookup returns CDR1 DFQATT and CDR2 SNEGSKA (reference sequence). The V end lost 0 bases, the J end lost 5 bases, and 13 bases lay between the germline ends. CDR3 coding DNA: TGCAGTGCTAGAGATCTGGCCAGGGCAACCGGGGAGCTGTTTTTT. It encodes CSARDLARATGELFF.

This clonotype has a count of ten or more. The rearrangement links TRBV6-4 to TRBJ2-1, with 7 bases lining up with TRBD2. Germline V gene sequence: CDR1 MRHNA, CDR2 SNTAGT. The CDR3 is 15 amino acids. The V and J ends lost 5 bases and 4 bases, in that order; junction bases with no gene match: 8. In nucleotides, the CDR3 is TGTGCCAGCAGTATTGAAGCGGGACTTTACAATGAGCAGTTCTTC. It yields the protein CASSIEAGLYNEQFF.

This clonotype was seen more than once but under ten times. The chain uses TRBV27 and TRBJ2-7; 9 bases are shared with TRBD1. With V trimmed by 3 bases and J by 4 bases, 7 bases remained unmatched. The germline CDR1 and CDR2 sequences are MNHEY and SMNVEV (reference sequence). CDR3 size: 15 residues. CDR3 DNA sequence: TGTGCCAGCAGTTTCGCCGGGACAGGGACATACGAGCAGTACTTC. Translated: CASSFAGTGTYEQYF.

The V call is TRBV3-1, the J call TRBJ2-7, with D perhaps matching TRBD1 (5 bases). CDR3 size: 12 residues. V was shortened by 2 bases and J by 6 bases, with 8 bases between the two germline ends. Germline lookup yields CDR1 LGHDT and CDR2 YNNKEL (reference sequence). CDR3 DNA sequence: TGTGCCAGCAGCCAACCAGGGTCCGAGCAGTACTTC. Its protein is CASSQPGSEQYF.

This clonotype was counted between two and nine times. The rearrangement uses TRBV7-2 and TRBJ2-7; 13 bases align to TRBD2. The CDR3 totals 14 residues. Germline CDR1 is SGHTA and CDR2 is FQGNSA. J lost 5 bases, V lost 5 bases, and 3 bases had no gene match. CDR3: CASSLGLAGDEQYF. The DNA of the CDR3 is TGTGCCAGCAGCCTCGGACTAGCGGGGGACGAGCAGTACTTC. Looking up the rest from reference TRBV7-2 and TRBJ2-7 gives the full variable domain: GAGVSQSPSNKVTEKGKDVELRCDPISGHTALYWYRQSLGQGLEFLIYFQGNSAPDKSGLPSDRFSAERTGGSVSTLTIQRTQQEDSAVYLCASSLGLAGDEQYFGPGTRLTVT.

The table lists this clonotype with many counts. The rearrangement uses TRBV10-3 and TRBJ1-1; D unresolved. There are 13 residues in the CDR3. V was trimmed by 2 bases and J by 5 bases, leaving 9 bases between them. The germline CDR1 and CDR2 sequences are ENHRY and SYGVKD. The CDR3 region has the DNA TGTGCCATCAGTGAGGCGGGTGGAACTGAAGCTTTCTTT. It translates to CAISEAGGTEAFF.